Below are 29 T cell receptor beta chains sequenced from a single sample in a study of CD8 T cells in Susac syndrome. An input of roughly 0.5 to 1 ug of RNA was subjected to reverse transcription using random hexamers. TCRdb redid the calling of the immunoSEQ multiplex PCR reads with MiXCR, one entry per CDR3 protein. The data hold roughly 200,000 distinct CDR3 sequences, with over 90% observed a single time. Source material: CD4+ T cells from PBMCs. The receptors shown here come from a human donor with multiple sclerosis.

CDR3 loop: CAWSQKNEKLFF. CDR3 nucleotide sequence: TGTGCCTGGAGTCAGAAGAATGAAAAACTGTTTTTT. The chain uses TRBV30 and TRBJ1-4; unclear D gene. Per germline, CDR1 GTSNPN and CDR2 SVGIG (reference sequence). CDR3 length: 12 amino acids. Trimming left V 2 bases short and J 5 bases short, with 6 bases between.

The chain is built from TRBV18 and TRBJ1-2, with 7 positions matching TRBD1. V lost 5 bases and J lost 3; bases outside the gene matches: 6. The germline V gene encodes CDR1 KGHSH and CDR2 LQKENI. The CDR3 runs to 14 residues. This chain's CDR3 is CASSTGTVDYGYTF. The CDR3 coding sequence is TGTGCCAGCTCAACCGGGACAGTGGACTATGGCTACACCTTC.

CDR3: CAWRRGVSTEAFF. CDR3 sequence (DNA): TGTGCCTGGAGGAGAGGGGTGAGCACTGAAGCTTTCTTT. V usage is TRBV30 and J usage is TRBJ1-1, with D maybe TRBD1 (5 bases). The V gene's germline CDR1 is GTSNPN and CDR2 SVGIG (reference sequence). This CDR3 has 13 residues. Trimming removed 3 bases at V and 4 bases at J, with 12 bases between. The entire variable domain, with the rest obtained from reference TRBV30 and TRBJ1-1, is as follows: SQTIHQWPATLVQPVGSPLSLECTVEGTSNPNLYWYRQAAGRGLQLLFYSVGIGQISSEVPQNLSASRPQDRQFILSSKKLLLSDSGFYLCAWRRGVSTEAFFGQGTRLTVV.

V is TRBV20-1 and J is TRBJ2-3; 8 bases line up with TRBD2. Germline V gene sequence: CDR1 DFQATT, CDR2 SNEGSKA (reference sequence). This CDR3 spans 14 amino acids. V was pared by 6 bases and J by 4 bases, with 9 bases of the junction left unmatched. CDR3 DNA sequence: TGCAGTGCCGTGACGGGGGGGCGCGCAGATACGCAGTATTTT. Amino acids: CSAVTGGRADTQYF.

The rearrangement joins TRBV20-1 to TRBJ1-5, with D uncertain. Looked up from germline, CDR1 is DFQATT and CDR2 is SNEGSKA (reference sequence). CDR3 length equals 12 residues. With 0 bases removed from V and 7 bases from J, the gap between germline ends came to 7 bases. The CDR3 region is CSARDLGQPQHF. DNA for the CDR3: TGCAGTGCTAGAGATCTGGGACAGCCCCAGCATTTT.

V gene TRBV20-1 combines with J gene TRBJ2-5; tentatively, D is TRBD2 (6 bases). The CDR3 contains 15 residues. V lost 0 bases, J lost 2 bases, and 13 bases lay in between. The germline V gene has CDR1 DFQATT and CDR2 SNEGSKA (reference sequence). CDR3 region: CSARDGLGGQETQYF. CDR3 bases: TGCAGTGCTAGAGATGGCCTCGGGGGTCAAGAGACCCAGTACTTC.

Written as DNA, the CDR3 is TGTGCCAGCAGTGACCCCACCGGGCCCCGAGGGAGAGAGACCCAGTACTTC. This gives the protein CASSDPTGPRGRETQYF. The J gene is TRBJ2-5, the V gene TRBV2; perhaps TRBD2 as D (5 bases). The CDR3 is made up of 17 amino acids. V was trimmed by 3 bases and J by 4 bases, leaving 21 bases between them. CDR1 and CDR2 from the germline V gene are SNHLY and FYNNEI.

This chain uses TRBV10-3 with TRBJ2-3; possibly TRBD1 or TRBD2 for D (5 bases each). The CDR3 has 15 residues. The ends were cut back, 0 bases at V and 7 bases at J, with 14 bases in the middle. Per germline, CDR1 ENHRY and CDR2 SYGVKD. CDR3: CAISESTRDAYTQYF. Here the CDR3 DNA reads TGTGCCATCAGTGAGTCGACTCGGGACGCATATACGCAGTATTTT.

The chain is built from TRBV20-1 and TRBJ2-3; no clear D. The ends were cut back, 1 base at V and 1 base at J, with 6 bases in the middle. This CDR3 is built from 13 residues. Germline CDR1 is DFQATT and CDR2 is SNEGSKA (reference sequence). The chain's CDR3 is CSARVAGTDTQYF. The CDR3 DNA reads as TGCAGTGCTAGAGTGGCGGGCACAGATACGCAGTATTTT.

This chain joins TRBV24-1 and TRBJ2-3; D call uncertain. The CDR3 sequence is 15 residues long. V lost 11 bases and J 1 base, leaving 18 bases between the germline ends. Germline V gene data show CDR1 as KGHDR and CDR2 as SFDVKD. In nucleotides, the CDR3 is TGTGCCATCGGCACTACGATACGAGGCACAGATACGCAGTATTTT. Protein sequence: CAIGTTIRGTDTQYF.

The chain is built from TRBV20-1 and TRBJ2-7; TRBD2 matches at 9 bases. V lost 1 base to trimming and J lost 4 bases; unmatched junction nucleotides: 5. The V gene's germline CDR1 is DFQATT and CDR2 SNEGSKA (reference sequence). This CDR3 is built from 14 residues. This CDR3 is CSARVPSGGYEQYF. Written as DNA, the CDR3 is TGCAGTGCTAGAGTTCCGAGCGGGGGGTACGAGCAGTACTTC.

The V call is TRBV7-3, the J call TRBJ2-1, with D possibly called TRBD1 or TRBD2 (5 bases each). Germline lookup yields CDR1 SGHTA and CDR2 FQGTGA. This CDR3 has 14 residues. Trimming cost V 5 bases and J 6 bases, with 14 bases left between them. The CDR3 is CASSTSGRVNEQFF. DNA for the CDR3: TGTGCCAGCAGCACTTCGGGGCGAGTCAATGAGCAGTTCTTC.

The chain has TRBV30 and TRBJ2-1, with D possibly TRBD1 on 5 matching bases. The germline CDR1 and CDR2 sequences are GTSNPN and SVGIG (reference sequence). V was clipped by 4 bases and J by 0 bases, with 25 bases between them. The CDR3 length is 19 residues. This chain's CDR3 is CAWTVIDSQASFSYNEQFF. Written as DNA, the CDR3 is TGTGCCTGGACGGTGATCGACAGCCAAGCATCATTCTCCTACAATGAGCAGTTCTTC.

The chain is built from TRBV20-1 and TRBJ1-2; no definite D call. The germline V gene encodes CDR1 DFQATT and CDR2 SNEGSKA (reference sequence). V lost 0 bases to trimming and J lost 0 bases, with 2 bases between them. The CDR3 contains 12 residues. CDR3: CSARDTNYGYTF. The CDR3 bases are TGCAGTGCTAGAGACACTAACTATGGCTACACCTTC.

This clonotype was recorded once. The V and J genes are TRBV3-1 and TRBJ2-7, with 8 nucleotides matching TRBD1. Germline values: CDR1 LGHDT, CDR2 YNNKEL (reference sequence). With 5 bases clipped from V and 2 bases from J, the junction kept 2 bases outside the gene matches. This CDR3 contains 13 residues. The CDR3, as DNA: TGTGCCAGCAGCATGGACAGGGCCTACGAGCAGTACTTC. Protein product: CASSMDRAYEQYF.

This sequence joins TRBV12-3 or TRBV12-4 and TRBJ1-2; 10 bases map to TRBD1. V was pared by 5 bases and J by 4 bases, with 7 bases of the junction left unmatched. The CDR3 is made up of 15 amino acids. CDR3 sequence (DNA): TGTGCCAGCAGTGGGGGACAGGGGACGGTCTATGGCTACACCTTC. Its protein product is CASSGGQGTVYGYTF.

This clonotype is a singleton in its sample. The chain uses TRBV7-2 and TRBJ2-7; 12 bases align to TRBD1. V was clipped by 5 bases and J by 0 bases; unmatched bases: 5. Germline lookup yields CDR1 SGHTA and CDR2 FQGNSA. The CDR3 sequence is 16 residues long. CDR3 region: CASSKGQGAGSYEQYF. Here the CDR3 DNA reads TGTGCCAGCAGCAAGGGACAGGGGGCAGGCTCCTACGAGCAGTACTTC.

V and J are TRBV7-9 and TRBJ1-6, with no clear D. V was shortened by 2 bases and J by 14 bases, with 16 bases between the two germline ends. CDR1 is SEHNR, CDR2 FQNEAQ, per germline (reference sequence). This CDR3 has 14 amino acids. The CDR3 here is CASSLPTGPQALHF. Here the CDR3 DNA reads TGTGCCAGCAGCTTACCTACGGGCCCTCAGGCCCTCCACTTT.

This clonotype appeared once. The chain is built from TRBV20-1 and TRBJ2-5; D is unclear. This CDR3 has 12 amino acids. The germline V gene encodes CDR1 DFQATT and CDR2 SNEGSKA (reference sequence). Between the trimmed V and J ends, which lost 3 bases and 2 bases, there was a span of 7 bases. In nucleotides, the CDR3 is TGCAGTGCTAGGCGTCAGCAAGAGACCCAGTACTTC. Translating it yields CSARRQQETQYF.

The genes are TRBV20-1 and TRBJ2-7; D is unresolved. From germline, CDR1 is DFQATT and CDR2 SNEGSKA (reference sequence). This CDR3 contains 11 residues. Trimming pared 7 bases from V and 4 bases from J, leaving 11 bases between. The CDR3: CSVRQLYEQYF. CDR3 coding DNA: TGCAGTGTACGGCAGCTTTACGAGCAGTACTTC.

J is TRBJ2-1 and V is TRBV29-1, with 7 bases aligning to TRBD1. Germline CDR1 and CDR2: SQVTM and ANQGSEA. Germline trimming cut 4 bases from V and 6 bases from J; bases unmatched to any gene: 9. This CDR3 is 14 amino acids long. CDR3 nucleotide sequence: TGCAGCGTTGCACGAGACAGGGTTGGCAATGAGCAGTTCTTC. Its protein is CSVARDRVGNEQFF.

This rearrangement joins TRBV28 to TRBJ1-2; D is perhaps TRBD1 (6 bases). The CDR3 spans 13 residues. The germline V gene encodes CDR1 MDHEN and CDR2 SYDVKM. Trimming left V 7 bases short and J 6 bases short, with 15 bases between. This CDR3 reads CASTYNTGNGYTF. CDR3 DNA: TGTGCCAGCACGTACAACACAGGGAATGGCTACACCTTC.

The chain joins TRBV12-3 or TRBV12-4 to TRBJ2-1; 8 bases are a match to TRBD2. The trim removed 6 bases at V and 8 bases at J, leaving 12 bases unmatched. This CDR3 has 15 amino acids. The CDR3 DNA follows: TGTGCCAGCAGCCACCTCGGACTAGCTGCGGATGAGCAGTTCTTC. Translation: CASSHLGLAADEQFF.

The chain couples TRBV10-3 to TRBJ2-7, with D possibly called TRBD1 or TRBD2 (5 bases each). Deletions cut 4 bases from V and 2 bases from J, with 9 bases between. From germline, CDR1 is ENHRY and CDR2 SYGVKD. CDR3 length: 13 amino acids. The CDR3 sequence is CAISGDHPYEQYF. CDR3 in DNA: TGTGCCATCAGTGGGGACCACCCCTACGAGCAGTACTTC.

The J gene is TRBJ1-2, the V gene TRBV2, with D uncertain. V lost 6 bases, J lost 8 bases, and 13 bases lay in between. Per germline, CDR1 SNHLY and CDR2 FYNNEI. The CDR3 extends over 12 amino acids. The CDR3 DNA is TGTGCCAGCAGCCCAGAGGGAGAAGGCTACACCTTC. Translating it yields CASSPEGEGYTF.

This clonotype was recorded a few times. This chain joins TRBV29-1 and TRBJ2-6; D possibly corresponds to TRBD2 (6 bases). Deletions cut 6 bases from V and 9 bases from J, with 15 bases between. CDR1 is SQVTM and CDR2 is ANQGSEA in the germline V gene. This CDR3 region has 13 residues. The CDR3 region has the DNA TGCAGCGTGACAATGACAGCGGGCAACGTCCTGACTTTC. Its translation: CSVTMTAGNVLTF.

The chain combines TRBV4-1 with TRBJ1-4, with D possibly matching TRBD1 (5 bases). Germline V gene lookup returns CDR1 MGHRA and CDR2 YSYEKL. Trimming left V 0 bases short and J 8 bases short, with 19 bases between. The CDR3 extends over 17 amino acids. The CDR3 region is CASSQDPGGGLGEKLFF. CDR3 bases: TGCGCCAGCAGCCAAGACCCCGGGGGAGGTTTGGGCGAAAAACTGTTTTTT.

The chain recombines TRBV5-1 with TRBJ2-7; D gene uncertain. The germline CDR1 and CDR2 sequences are SGHRS and YFSETQ. This CDR3 contains 14 residues. The ends were cut back, 2 bases at V and 3 bases at J, with 12 bases in the middle. The CDR3 loop reads CASSFTIPDYEQYF. CDR3 in DNA: TGCGCCAGCAGCTTTACTATACCCGACTACGAGCAGTACTTC.

V and J are TRBV4-1 and TRBJ1-1; D might be TRBD1 (5 bases). The length of the CDR3 is 16 residues. Germline V gives CDR1 MGHRA, CDR2 YSYEKL. Trimming shortened V by 0 bases and J by 1 base, and 12 bases separated the two germline ends. For the CDR3, the DNA is TGCGCCAGCAGCCAAGATAGCCAGGGTAAGAACACTGAAGCTTTCTTT. It is translated as CASSQDSQGKNTEAFF.